One TCR beta chain is described in this entry. Its antigen is as yet unknown. Time point indicated: baseline, week 1 (first vaccination visit). This sample's treatment: pre-vaccination baseline after standard-of-care therapy. Tumors from donors were new WHO grade 3 or 4 IDH1-mutant astrocytomas with ATRX loss. TCRdb's table, derived via immunoSEQ multiplex PCR, lists solely in-frame clones and lacks some. The sample carries tens of thousands of clones, about 74% recorded once. These data originate in a study of a mutant IDH1 vaccine in newly diagnosed glioma. At the level of the study: Beforehand, treatment had been radiotherapy, temozolomide, or both; the majority received both. Study-level findings and limits: Top-clonotype changes in peripheral T cells seemed unrelated to pseudoprogression.

The germline V gene encodes CDR1 SGHVS and CDR2 FNYEAQ. The length of the CDR3 is 15 residues. Trimming left V 2 bases short and J 1 base short, with 9 bases between. This chain connects TRBV7-6 to TRBJ2-1; D ambiguous. Sample: PBMCs, taken from a glioma patient treated with radiotherapy, temozolomide or both. The TCR comes from a woman in her 40s with glioma. The CDR3 DNA sequence: TGTGCCAGCAGCTTATTGGGCGGATCCTACAATGAGCAGTTCTTC. Its translation: CASSLLGGSYNEQFF.